This T cell receptor (beta chain) was obtained from a study of cytomegalovirus exposure and HLA in healthy donors. General observations from the study: HLA alleles showed associations with around 15,000 TCR beta sequences in a later analysis, at a 0.05 false discovery rate. Reports indicate that TCR beta sequences accurately predicted the HLA-A and HLA-B alleles of most subjects.

Use of 60 Vbeta and 13 Jbeta primers characterized the PCR. Clones were read by immunoSEQ multiplex PCR, and TCRdb kept only the in-frame ones, dropping some. The sample has about 77,000 clones; around three quarters are singletons. About this clone itself: What it binds is unknown.

The V segment lost 2 bases and the J segment 0 bases; nucleotides outside the gene matches: 3. The CDR3 runs to 16 residues. Per the germline V gene, CDR1 is LNHNV and CDR2 is YYDKDF (reference sequence). The genes are TRBV15 and TRBJ2-1, with 8 bases aligning to TRBD2. This TCR derives from a man between 40 and 49 years old in good health and CMV-seronegative. Sequencing used PBMCs. CDR3 sequence: CATSRLAGPSYNEQFF. The DNA for the CDR3 is TGTGCCACCAGCAGACTAGCGGGCCCCTCCTACAATGAGCAGTTCTTC.